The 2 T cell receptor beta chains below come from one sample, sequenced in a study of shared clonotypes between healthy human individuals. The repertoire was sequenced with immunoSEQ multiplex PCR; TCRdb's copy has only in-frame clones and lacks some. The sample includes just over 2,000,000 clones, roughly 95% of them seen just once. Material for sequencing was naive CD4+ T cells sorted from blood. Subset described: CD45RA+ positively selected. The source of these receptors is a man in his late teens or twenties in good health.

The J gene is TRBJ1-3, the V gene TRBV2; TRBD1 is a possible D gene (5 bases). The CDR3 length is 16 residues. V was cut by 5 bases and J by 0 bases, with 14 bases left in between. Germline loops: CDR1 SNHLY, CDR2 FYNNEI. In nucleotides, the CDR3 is TGTGCCAGCAGTAGGGACCGAGCGAGCTCTGGAAACACCATATATTTT. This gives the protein CASSRDRASSGNTIYF.

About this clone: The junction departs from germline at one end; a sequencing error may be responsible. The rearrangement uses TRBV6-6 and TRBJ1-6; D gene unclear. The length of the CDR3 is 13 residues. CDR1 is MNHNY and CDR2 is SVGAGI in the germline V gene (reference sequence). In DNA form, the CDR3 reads TGTGCCAGCAGTTACACAGAGAATTCATCCCTCCACTTT. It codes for CASSYTENSSLHF.